This T cell receptor (beta chain) was recovered during a study of shared clonotypes between healthy human individuals. Study information: Per-donor plates numbered three CD4 naive, three CD4 memory, two CD8 naive and one CD8 memory. Findings of the study overall: Researchers found naive subsets generally carried larger estimated richness than memory subsets. Unshared clonotypes carried lower generation probabilities than those common to all four donors. What rarefaction showed was incomplete sorted-subset sequencing despite large depth.

TCRdb's table, derived via immunoSEQ multiplex PCR, lists solely in-frame clones and lacks some. The table records 1,400,000 or so clones, around 98.5% of them present only once. As to this clone: The antigen is undetermined.

Germline V CDR1 and CDR2: SGDLS, YYNGEE. This CDR3 is 15 amino acids long. V lost 4 bases to trimming and J lost 0 bases, with 10 bases between them. The sample was naive CD4+ T cells sorted from blood. The subset denotes: CD45RA+ positively selected. The chain carries TRBV9 and TRBJ2-2; D is undetermined. The origin of this receptor is a man aged 30 to 39 in good health. Written as DNA, the CDR3 is TGTGCCAGCAGCCTGACAAATTCGAACACCGGGGAGCTGTTTTTT. Protein sequence: CASSLTNSNTGELFF.